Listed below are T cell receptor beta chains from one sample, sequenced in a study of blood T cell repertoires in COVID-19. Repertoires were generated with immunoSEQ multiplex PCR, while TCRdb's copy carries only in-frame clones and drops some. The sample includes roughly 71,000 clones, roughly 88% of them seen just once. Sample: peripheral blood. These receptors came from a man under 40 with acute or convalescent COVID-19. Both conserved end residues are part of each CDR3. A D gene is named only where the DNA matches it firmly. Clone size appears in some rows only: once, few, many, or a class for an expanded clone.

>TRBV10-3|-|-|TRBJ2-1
CAISGIEYNEQFF
TGTGCCATCAGTGGCATCGAGTACAATGAGCAGTTCTTC
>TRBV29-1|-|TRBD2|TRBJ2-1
CSVEWAGGSYNEQFF
TGCAGCGTTGAATGGGCGGGAGGCTCCTACAATGAGCAGTTCTTC
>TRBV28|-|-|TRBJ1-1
CASSFFPNTEAFF
TGTGCCAGCAGTTTCTTCCCGAACACTGAAGCTTTCTTT
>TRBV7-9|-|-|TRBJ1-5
CASSLGGQPQHF
TGTGCCAGCAGCCTAGGAGGTCAGCCCCAGCATTTT
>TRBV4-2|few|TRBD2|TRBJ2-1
CASAPTGTSNYNEQFF
TGTGCCAGCGCCCCAACCGGGACTAGCAATTACAATGAGCAGTTCTTC
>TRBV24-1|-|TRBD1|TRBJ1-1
CATRGTGPNTEAFF
TGTGCCACCAGGGGGACAGGTCCTAACACTGAAGCTTTCTTT
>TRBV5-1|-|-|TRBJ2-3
CASSFGGQSTDTQYF
TGCGCCAGCAGCTTCGGAGGACAGAGCACAGATACGCAGTATTTT
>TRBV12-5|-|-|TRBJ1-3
CASGGGSSGNTIYF
TGTGCTAGTGGCGGAGGGTCCTCGGGAAACACCATATATTTT
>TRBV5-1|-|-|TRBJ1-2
CASNDGIRWGGYTF
TGCGCCAGCAACGACGGGATTCGGTGGGGTGGCTACACCTTC
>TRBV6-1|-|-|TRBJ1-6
CASSEHRTGFGSPLHF
TGTGCCAGCAGTGAACACCGAACAGGGTTCGGTTCACCCCTCCACTTT
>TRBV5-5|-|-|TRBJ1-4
CASSLATATLEKLFF
TGTGCCAGCAGCTTGGCCACAGCCACACTTGAAAAACTGTTTTTT
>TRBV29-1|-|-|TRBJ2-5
CSVEGDTETQYF
TGCAGCGTTGAGGGGGACACAGAGACCCAGTACTTC
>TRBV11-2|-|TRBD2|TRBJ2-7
CASSLYGSGSYEQYF
TGTGCCAGCAGCTTGTATGGTAGCGGGAGCTACGAGCAGTACTTC
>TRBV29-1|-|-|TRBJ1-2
CSAPLNFNYGYTF
TGCAGCGCTCCACTGAATTTTAACTATGGCTACACCTTC
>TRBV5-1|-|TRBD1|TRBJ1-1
CASSEYSGRDSQAFF
TGCGCCAGCAGCGAATATTCGGGTCGGGACAGTCAAGCTTTCTTT
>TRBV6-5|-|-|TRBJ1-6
CASRRSEGSPLHF
TGTGCCAGCAGGAGATCGGAGGGGTCACCCCTCCACTTT
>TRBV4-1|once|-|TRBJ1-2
CASSQAGDYYGYTF
TGCGCCAGCAGCCAAGCCGGGGACTACTATGGCTACACCTTC
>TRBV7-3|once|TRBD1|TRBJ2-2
CASSFRGPDTGELFF
TGTGCCAGCAGCTTTAGGGGGCCAGACACCGGGGAGCTGTTTTTT
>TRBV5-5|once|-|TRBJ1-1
CASSLGTDNTEAFF
TGTGCCAGCAGCTTGGGGACAGATAACACTGAAGCTTTCTTT
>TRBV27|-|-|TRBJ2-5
CASSFLGGYQETQYF
TGTGCCAGCAGTTTTTTAGGAGGGTACCAAGAGACCCAGTACTTC
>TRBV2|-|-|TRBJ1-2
CASSEIRGGYGYTF
TGTGCCAGCAGTGAAATCAGGGGAGGGTATGGCTACACCTTC
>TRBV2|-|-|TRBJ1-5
CASSSLTSGQPQHF
TGTGCCAGCAGTTCCCTTACCTCGGGACAGCCCCAGCATTTT
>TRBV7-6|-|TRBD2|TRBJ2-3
CASSPLAGGPTDTQYF
TGTGCCAGCAGCCCACTAGCGGGGGGACCCACAGATACGCAGTATTTT
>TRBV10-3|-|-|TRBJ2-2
CAISASAGLNTGELFF
TGTGCCATCAGTGCGTCTGCAGGGCTGAACACCGGGGAGCTGTTTTTT
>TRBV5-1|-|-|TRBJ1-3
CASSLGPSGGNTIYF
TGCGCCAGCAGCTTGGGACCATCGGGTGGAAACACCATATATTTT
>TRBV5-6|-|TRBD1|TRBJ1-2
CASSLVGQGGYYGYTF
TGTGCCAGCAGCTTGGTGGGACAGGGAGGATACTATGGCTACACCTTC
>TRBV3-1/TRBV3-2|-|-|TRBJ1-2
CASTRREARDGYTF
TGTGCCAGCACCCGGAGAGAGGCCAGGGATGGCTACACCTTC
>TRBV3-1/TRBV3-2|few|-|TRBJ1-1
CASSLTGMGTEAFF
TGTGCCAGCAGCCTAACAGGGATGGGCACTGAAGCTTTCTTT
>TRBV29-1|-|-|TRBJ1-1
CSARPEGYTEAFF
TGCAGCGCTAGACCCGAGGGTTACACTGAAGCTTTCTTT
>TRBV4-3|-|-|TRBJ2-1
CASSQEGGPYNEQFF
TGCGCCAGCAGCCAAGAGGGGGGGCCCTACAATGAGCAGTTCTTC
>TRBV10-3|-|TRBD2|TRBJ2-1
CAISDRETSVAYNEQFF
TGTGCCATCAGTGATCGAGAGACTAGCGTAGCCTACAATGAGCAGTTCTTC
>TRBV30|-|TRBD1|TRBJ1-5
CAWSRTGNNQPQHF
TGTGCCTGGAGTCGGACAGGGAACAATCAGCCCCAGCATTTT
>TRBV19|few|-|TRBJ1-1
CASSSRQANTEAFF
TGTGCCAGTAGTTCTCGACAGGCTAACACTGAAGCTTTCTTT
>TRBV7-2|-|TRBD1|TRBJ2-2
CASSLTPQGTGELFF
TGTGCCAGCAGCTTGACCCCACAGGGGACCGGGGAGCTGTTTTTT
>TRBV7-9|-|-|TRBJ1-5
CASSLGQGTQPQHF
TGTGCCAGCAGCTTAGGCCAGGGGACTCAGCCCCAGCATTTT
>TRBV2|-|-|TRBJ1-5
CASSMRGGWEGPQHF
TGTGCCAGCTCCATGAGGGGGGGTTGGGAAGGGCCCCAGCATTTT
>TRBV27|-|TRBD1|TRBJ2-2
CASRRRQGAMVAGELFF
TGTGCCAGCAGGAGAAGACAGGGGGCAATGGTGGCCGGGGAGCTGTTTTTT
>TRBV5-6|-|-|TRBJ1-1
CASSLSGGGEAFF
TGTGCCAGCAGCTTGTCTGGCGGGGGTGAAGCTTTCTTT
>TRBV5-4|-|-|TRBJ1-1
CASSLEAGNGEAFF
TGTGCCAGCAGCTTGGAGGCAGGGAATGGTGAAGCTTTCTTT
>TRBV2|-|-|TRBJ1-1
CASSEARDSFNTEAFF
TGTGCCAGCAGTGAAGCTCGTGACAGCTTTAACACTGAAGCTTTCTTT
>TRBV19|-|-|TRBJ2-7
CASSTFSGVEQYF
TGTGCCAGTAGTACATTTTCAGGGGTGGAGCAGTACTTC
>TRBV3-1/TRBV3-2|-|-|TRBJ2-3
CASSHRGGGTDTQYF
TGTGCCAGCAGCCACCGCGGGGGCGGCACAGATACGCAGTATTTT
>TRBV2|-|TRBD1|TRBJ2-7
CASSDWDRTGEQYF
TGTGCCAGCAGTGATTGGGACAGGACAGGCGAGCAGTACTTC
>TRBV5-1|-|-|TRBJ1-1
CASSQQTANTEAFF
TGCGCCAGCAGTCAACAGACAGCGAACACTGAAGCTTTCTTT
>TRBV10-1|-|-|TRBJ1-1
CASSVGGSGLNTEAFF
TGCGCCAGCAGTGTAGGAGGGAGCGGGCTGAACACTGAAGCTTTCTTT
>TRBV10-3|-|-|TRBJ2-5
CAISAYGGRQETQYF
TGTGCCATCAGTGCTTACGGGGGGCGACAAGAGACCCAGTACTTC
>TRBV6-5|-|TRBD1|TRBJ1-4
CATRDSGQKLFF
TGTGCCACTAGGGACAGCGGACAAAAACTGTTTTTT
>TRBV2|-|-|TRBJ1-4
CASTRETTNEKLFF
TGTGCCAGCACGCGGGAGACAACTAATGAAAAACTGTTTTTT
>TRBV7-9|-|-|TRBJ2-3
CASPSSQGPSTDTQYF
TGTGCCAGCCCCTCCTCGCAGGGGCCGAGCACAGATACGCAGTATTTT
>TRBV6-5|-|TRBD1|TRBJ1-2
CASSWGQGNYGYTF
TGTGCCAGCAGTTGGGGACAGGGTAACTATGGCTACACCTTC
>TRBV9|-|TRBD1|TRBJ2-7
CASSVDGQGGQYF
TGTGCCAGCAGCGTAGATGGACAGGGAGGGCAGTACTTC
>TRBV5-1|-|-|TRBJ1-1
CASSLAAGVLMNTEAFF
TGCGCCAGCAGCTTGGCCGCAGGTGTACTTATGAACACTGAAGCTTTCTTT